These 11 T cell receptor beta chains came from one sample sequenced in a study of shared clonotypes between healthy human individuals. Naive CD8 cells comprised CD45RO-negative, CCR7-positively selected cells, excluding terminally differentiated effector memory CD45RA+ cells. The method was immunoSEQ multiplex PCR; TCRdb's version includes in-frame clones alone and lacks a portion of them. Here the sample spans over 2 million clones, approximately 94% being singletons. Specimen: naive CD8+ T cells sorted from blood. Source of these receptors: a man aged 18 to 30 in good health.

The chain couples TRBV4-3 to TRBJ2-2; D is possibly TRBD2 (6 bases). The CDR3 covers 15 residues. Germline V gene data show CDR1 as LGHNA and CDR2 as YSLEER. V was cut by 0 bases and J by 8 bases, with 13 bases left in between. This CDR3 reads CASSQDSLASGELFF. CDR3 bases: TGCGCCAGCAGCCAAGATTCACTAGCTTCAGGGGAGCTGTTTTTT.

The chain combines TRBV4-2 with TRBJ2-7; 13 bases are a match to TRBD2. The germline V gene has CDR1 LGHNA and CDR2 YNFKEQ. The CDR3 is 17 amino acids. Germline trimming cut 0 bases from V and 3 bases from J; bases unmatched to any gene: 5. The CDR3 nucleotides read TGTGCCAGCAGCCAAGAAACACGGACTAGCGGGAGCTACGAGCAGTACTTC. It codes for CASSQETRTSGSYEQYF.

V and J are TRBV15 and TRBJ2-7, with D perhaps assigned TRBD1 or TRBD2 (5 bases each). CDR3 length: 15 amino acids. Germline CDR1 reads LNHNV; CDR2 reads YYDKDF (reference sequence). With 5 bases removed from V and 0 bases from J, the gap between germline ends came to 14 bases. In DNA form, the CDR3 reads TGTGCCACCAGCCCTCGGGACGGATACTCCTACGAGCAGTACTTC. Protein: CATSPRDGYSYEQYF.

In regard to this clone: This sample also contains other DNA sequences that code for the same CDR3. The chain carries TRBV4-3 and TRBJ2-2; D is uncertain. The V gene's germline CDR1 is LGHNA and CDR2 YSLEER. There are 14 residues in the CDR3. The germline V and J ends were trimmed by 1 base and 4 bases, with 7 bases remaining between them. The CDR3 sequence is CASSQVGGTGELFF. CDR3 bases: TGCGCCAGCAGCCAAGTGGGTGGCACCGGGGAGCTGTTTTTT.

This clone has a handful of counts. The chain is built from TRBV15 and TRBJ2-3; the D is unclear. Germline V gene sequence: CDR1 LNHNV, CDR2 YYDKDF (reference sequence). The CDR3 contains 12 residues. The V and J ends lost 0 bases and 7 bases respectively, with 5 bases between them. CDR3 bases: TGTGCCACCAGCAGAGACGGAAATACGCAGTATTTT. Amino acids: CATSRDGNTQYF.

The chain couples TRBV7-2 to TRBJ2-7; D may be TRBD2 (6 bases). This CDR3 spans 14 amino acids. Germline CDR1 and CDR2: SGHTA and FQGNSA. V gave up 5 bases and J gave up 3 bases, with 14 bases separating them. CDR3 coding DNA: TGTGCCAGCAGCACAGTTAGCGGATACTACGAGCAGTACTTC. Protein sequence: CASSTVSGYYEQYF.

The chain carries TRBV13 and TRBJ2-1, with D uncertain. This CDR3 is built from 15 residues. Looked up from germline, CDR1 is PRHDT and CDR2 is FYEKMQ (reference sequence). V was trimmed by 4 bases and J by 6 bases, leaving 16 bases between them. The CDR3 nucleotides are TGTGCCAGCAGCTCTCCCATCAGTGACGGCAATGAGCAGTTCTTC. This gives the protein CASSSPISDGNEQFF.

This chain's CDR3 is CASSDRISYEQYF. The CDR3 region has the DNA TGTGCCAGCAGCGACCGAATTTCCTACGAGCAGTACTTC. The chain couples TRBV6-1 to TRBJ2-7; D gene unclear. Trimming took 6 bases from V and 1 from J, leaving 10 bases between them. Germline values: CDR1 MNHNS, CDR2 SASEGT. The CDR3 runs 13 residues.

V and J are TRBV5-1 and TRBJ2-7; 10 bases map to TRBD1. This CDR3 spans 15 amino acids. V lost 4 bases, J lost 3 bases, and 7 bases stayed unmatched. CDR1 and CDR2 (germline): SGHRS, YFSETQ. The CDR3 region has the DNA TGCGCCAGCAGCCCAGGGGGACAGGGGTTCTACGAGCAGTACTTC. Its protein product is CASSPGGQGFYEQYF.

This clone was recorded only once. V gene TRBV9 combines with J gene TRBJ1-1; D might be TRBD1 (6 bases). CDR3 length equals 15 residues. The germline gives CDR1 SGDLS, CDR2 YYNGEE. The V end was cut by 3 bases, the J end by 4 bases, with 16 bases between. The CDR3 DNA sequence: TGTGCCAGCAGCGCCCCAGGGGTTAGGGGCACTGAAGCTTTCTTT. Amino acids: CASSAPGVRGTEAFF.

The V gene is TRBV25-1, the J gene TRBJ2-1; D gene unclear. The germline V gene encodes CDR1 MGHDK and CDR2 SYGVNS. V shed 3 bases and J shed 4 bases, with 10 bases lying between them. CDR3 size: 14 residues. This chain's CDR3 is CASSDTAGYNEQFF. In nucleotides, the CDR3 is TGTGCCAGCAGTGACACCGCCGGTTACAATGAGCAGTTCTTC.